This T cell receptor beta chain is from a study of regulatory T cells in long-lasting Graves disease. The CDR3 spans 16 residues. The ends lost 1 base at V and 8 bases at J; junction bases unmatched: 8. Germline CDR1 and CDR2: KGHDR and SFDVKD. Investigators prepared the TCR beta libraries by applying iRepertoire HTBI primers and Arm-PCR of CDR3 regions. TCRdb redid the calling of the multiplex PCR reads with MiXCR, one entry per CDR3 protein. The sample comprises about 470,000 distinct CDR3 sequences, about 15% of which are singletons, and roughly a sixth rests with the top ten. Documented time point: newly diagnosed GD, antithyroid drugs for less than 3 months. The authors made the TCR library using RNA they extracted from PBMCs. The sample also formed part of further work on T cells in Graves' hyperthyroidism and ophthalmopathy.

The source of this sequence is a woman aged 30 to 39 with Graves disease. The gene calls are TRBV24-1 and TRBJ2-3, with 10 bases aligning to TRBD1. The sample here was peripheral blood mononuclear cells (PBMCs), taken at new diagnosis, from a patient treated with antithyroid drugs. Here the CDR3 reads CATSDLPGTGDATQYF. The CDR3 DNA reads TGTGCCACCAGTGATTTACCCGGGACAGGGGACGCTACGCAGTATTTT.